One and the same sample provided the 12 T cell receptor beta chains below, sequenced in a study of T cell changes during pregnancy in multiple sclerosis. The data were produced by immunoSEQ multiplex PCR, yet TCRdb's version contains in-frame clones alone and is incomplete. The data hold around 59,000 clones, with over 90% observed a single time. The sample was peripheral blood, taken in the first trimester of pregnancy. These receptors came from a female donor with multiple sclerosis, enrolled in a pregnancy study.

The count of this clone is one. J is TRBJ2-2 and V is TRBV7-9, with TRBD1 identical over 9 bases. The J segment lost 3 bases and the V segment lost 8 bases, leaving 7 bases of the junction unmatched. The CDR3 is 15 residues long. From germline, CDR1 is SEHNR and CDR2 FQNEAQ (reference sequence). The DNA of the CDR3 is TGTGCCAGCCATCCCCGACAGGGGGACACCGGGGAGCTGTTTTTT. It encodes CASHPRQGDTGELFF. The variable domain in full, with the rest retrieved from reference TRBV7-9 and TRBJ2-2, is DTGVSQNPRHKITKRGQNVTFRCDPISEHNRLYWYRQTLGQGPEFLTYFQNEAQLEKSRLLSDRFSAERPKGSFSTLEIQRTEQGDSAMYLCASHPRQGDTGELFFGEGSRLTVL.

V gene TRBV30 combines with J gene TRBJ2-7; the match to TRBD1 covers 10 bases. The CDR3 covers 12 residues. Germline V gene data show CDR1 as GTSNPN and CDR2 as SVGIG (reference sequence). The CDR3 loop is CALGQGNYEQYF. CDR3 coding DNA: TGTGCTTTGGGACAGGGGAACTACGAGCAGTACTTC.

The genes are TRBV4-3 and TRBJ2-7; TRBD2 aligns across 9 bases. There are 14 residues in the CDR3. V lost 1 base and J lost 4; bases outside the gene matches: 2. Germline CDR1 LGHNA, CDR2 YSLEER. CDR3 in amino acids: CASSQVAGAYEQYF. The CDR3 region has the DNA TGCGCCAGCAGCCAAGTAGCGGGGGCGTACGAGCAGTACTTC.

J is TRBJ2-7 and V is TRBV4-3; 9 nucleotides line up with TRBD1. The CDR3 spans 16 residues. The germline CDR1 and CDR2 sequences are LGHNA and YSLEER. V was clipped by 0 bases and J by 6 bases; unmatched bases: 9. CDR3 DNA sequence: TGCGCCAGCAGCCAAGATGAAGGGACAGGGTTTGGCGAGCAGTACTTC. Protein sequence: CASSQDEGTGFGEQYF.

The V gene is TRBV7-8, the J gene TRBJ2-7; TRBD2 is a possible D gene (6 bases). V was cut by 1 base and J by 4 bases, with 8 bases left in between. The germline V gene encodes CDR1 SGHVS and CDR2 FQNEAQ. The CDR3 contains 13 residues. CDR3 residues: CASSLGRGYEQYF. CDR3 in DNA: TGTGCCAGCAGCTTAGGGAGGGGTTACGAGCAGTACTTC.

The gene calls are TRBV19 and TRBJ2-5; no clear D. Trimming took 3 bases from V and 5 from J, leaving 10 bases between them. CDR1 LNHDA and CDR2 SQIVND come from the germline V gene (reference sequence). This CDR3 has 13 amino acids. The CDR3 here is CASSIALVETQYF. DNA for the CDR3: TGTGCCAGTAGTATTGCCCTAGTGGAGACCCAGTACTTC.

CDR3 DNA sequence: TGCGCCAGCAGCCGGGACAGGGGCAACACTGAAGCTTTCTTT. Its protein is CASSRDRGNTEAFF. This sequence joins TRBV4-1 and TRBJ1-1; 10 nucleotides agree with TRBD1. This CDR3 is built from 14 residues. CDR1 MGHRA and CDR2 YSYEKL come from the germline V gene. J lost 2 bases, V lost 4 bases, and 1 base had no gene match.

CDR3 sequence (DNA): TGTGCCAGCAGTTCCCTAGAGGGGGCGGGAGGAAACACCATATATTTT. Protein: CASSSLEGAGGNTIYF. The V gene is TRBV6-5, the J gene TRBJ1-3; 7 bases are shared with TRBD1. V gave up 4 bases and J gave up 4 bases; unmatched junction bases: 10. The CDR3 loop spans 16 amino acids. Per germline, CDR1 MNHEY and CDR2 SVGAGI.

The chain recombines TRBV18 with TRBJ1-2; D is uncertain. The CDR3 runs to 14 residues. V lost 0 bases to trimming and J lost 6 bases, with 11 bases between them. Germline loops: CDR1 KGHSH, CDR2 LQKENI. The CDR3 loop is CASSPPAVPNGYTF. DNA for the CDR3: TGTGCCAGCTCACCACCGGCAGTTCCGAATGGCTACACCTTC. The variable domain in full, with the rest retrieved from reference TRBV18 and TRBJ1-2, is NAGVMQNPRHLVRRRGQEARLRCSPMKGHSHVYWYRQLPEEGLKFMVYLQKENIIDESGMPKERFSAEFPKEGPSILRIQQVVRGDSAAYFCASSPPAVPNGYTFGSGTRLTVV.

This chain uses TRBV19 with TRBJ2-1, with 8 bases matching TRBD2. CDR3 length equals 14 residues. Germline-derived CDR1 and CDR2 are LNHDA and SQIVND (reference sequence). Germline trimming cut 10 bases from V and 7 bases from J; bases unmatched to any gene: 12. The CDR3 sequence: CATLDGGALNEQFF. CDR3 coding DNA: TGTGCCACTCTAGACGGGGGGGCCCTAAATGAGCAGTTCTTC.

This chain uses TRBV9 with TRBJ2-7; 7 nucleotides agree with TRBD1. The germline gives CDR1 SGDLS, CDR2 YYNGEE. The ends lost 4 bases at V and 9 bases at J; junction bases unmatched: 10. CDR3 length: 13 residues. DNA of the CDR3: TGTGCCAGCAGCAAAGGGGGCCTCGTAGGGCAGTACTTC. Protein: CASSKGGLVGQYF.

This clone was counted a single time. The V gene is TRBV5-1, the J gene TRBJ1-5, with D tentatively TRBD1 (5 bases). The CDR3 is 15 amino acids. The germline gives CDR1 SGHRS, CDR2 YFSETQ. Trimming shortened V by 0 bases and J by 0 bases, and 7 bases separated the two germline ends. The CDR3 nucleotides are TGCGCCAGCAGCTTGGAAGGGGTTAGCAATCAGCCCCAGCATTTT. It encodes CASSLEGVSNQPQHF. Full variable domain (missing parts from reference TRBV5-1 and TRBJ1-5): KAGVTQTPRYLIKTRGQQVTLSCSPISGHRSVSWYQQTPGQGLQFLFEYFSETQRNKGNFPGRFSGRQFSNSRSEMNVSTLELGDSALYLCASSLEGVSNQPQHFGDGTRLSIL.